These 14 T cell receptor beta chains were all obtained from the same sample, sequenced in a study of blood T cell repertoires in COVID-19. Profiled with immunoSEQ multiplex PCR; TCRdb holds only in-frame clones, not every one. The sample holds 110,000 to 150,000 clones, approximately 78% seen once. Material for sequencing was peripheral blood. These TCRs come from a woman older than 75 with acute or convalescent COVID-19.

The CDR3 bases are TGTGCCAGCAGTGTATCGGCAGGGGGCATCTATGGCTACACCTTC. It codes for CASSVSAGGIYGYTF. This rearrangement joins TRBV6-4 to TRBJ1-2; 8 bases are shared with TRBD1. J gave up 4 bases and V 4 bases, and 8 bases lay outside the gene matches. Germline V lookup: CDR1 MRHNA, CDR2 SNTAGT. CDR3 length: 15 amino acids.

The CDR3 DNA is TGCGCCATTAATTGCACGAGTGGGACAGGGTTTTTT. It translates to CAINCTSGTGFF. This chain connects TRBV23-1 to TRBJ2-2; TRBD1 agrees at 8 bases. TRBV23-1 carries the ORF label, with uncertain function. Trimming at V came to 10 bases and at J to 16 bases, leaving 14 bases not matched to a gene. The CDR3 is 12 residues long.

The gene calls are TRBV27 and TRBJ1-4, with 9 bases fitting TRBD1. The CDR3 is 14 amino acids. CDR1 is MNHEY and CDR2 is SMNVEV in the germline V gene (reference sequence). The ends lost 6 bases at V and 4 bases at J; junction bases unmatched: 3. DNA for the CDR3: TGTGCCAGCAGCAAGACAGGGGGTAATGAAAAACTGTTTTTT. Translated: CASSKTGGNEKLFF.

The chain uses TRBV4-2 and TRBJ1-2; maybe TRBD1 (5 bases). The germline gives CDR1 LGHNA, CDR2 YNFKEQ. Between the trimmed V and J ends, which lost 5 bases and 4 bases, there was a span of 20 bases. This CDR3 contains 16 residues. The CDR3 reads CASSSYWVGQSYGYTF. For the CDR3, the DNA is TGTGCCAGCAGCTCATACTGGGTGGGGCAGAGCTATGGCTACACCTTC.

This chain joins TRBV7-2 and TRBJ2-7, with 8 bases matching TRBD2. CDR1 is SGHTA and CDR2 is FQGNSA in the germline V gene. V was pared by 0 bases and J by 6 bases, with 10 bases of the junction left unmatched. The CDR3 totals 16 residues. CDR3 sequence: CASSLARLRGGLEQYF. The CDR3, as DNA: TGTGCCAGCAGCTTAGCACGGTTACGGGGGGGCCTCGAGCAGTACTTC.

This clone was found once. The V gene is TRBV28, the J gene TRBJ1-3; D is perhaps TRBD1 (5 bases). The CDR3 runs 15 residues. CDR1 and CDR2 (germline): MDHEN, SYDVKM. The V end was cut by 3 bases, the J end by 0 bases, with 9 bases between. The CDR3 protein is CASSLNRNSGNTIYF. CDR3 nucleotides: TGTGCCAGCAGTTTGAACAGGAACTCTGGAAACACCATATATTTT. The variable domain in full, completed from reference TRBV28 and TRBJ1-3, reads DVKVTQSSRYLVKRTGEKVFLECVQDMDHENMFWYRQDPGLGLRLIYFSYDVKMKEKGDIPEGYSVSREKKERFSLILESASTNQTSMYLCASSLNRNSGNTIYFGEGSWLTVV.

The genes are TRBV9 and TRBJ2-7, with 10 bases lining up with TRBD1. The CDR3 covers 16 residues. Germline V lookup: CDR1 SGDLS, CDR2 YYNGEE. V was clipped by 0 bases and J by 0 bases; unmatched bases: 3. Written as DNA, the CDR3 is TGTGCCAGCAGCGTAGGACAGGGGGCTATCTCCTACGAGCAGTACTTC. Translation: CASSVGQGAISYEQYF.

The rearrangement joins TRBV11-1 to TRBJ1-1; weak D call: TRBD1 (5 bases). Germline CDR1 SGHAT, CDR2 FQDESV (reference sequence). The CDR3 runs 12 residues. V shed 4 bases and J shed 11 bases, with 14 bases lying between them. For the CDR3, the DNA is TGTGCCAGCAGCTGGGGCCCGGGGACTGCTTTCTTT. It codes for CASSWGPGTAFF. The variable domain in full, with the rest retrieved from reference TRBV11-1 and TRBJ1-1, is EAEVAQSPRYKITEKSQAVAFWCDPISGHATLYWYRQILGQGPELLVQFQDESVVDDSQLPKDRFSAERLKGVDSTLKIQPAELGDSAMYLCASSWGPGTAFFGQGTRLTVV.

This clone has just one count. The chain recombines TRBV5-6 with TRBJ2-7, with D tentatively TRBD1 (5 bases). CDR3 length equals 16 residues. Trimming removed 7 bases from V and 2 bases from J, with 22 bases in between. Germline lookup yields CDR1 SGHDT and CDR2 YYEEEE. As DNA, the CDR3 is TGTGCCAGCCGGCGGATAGGGGCCACGTCCCCCTACGAGCAGTACTTC. Translating it yields CASRRIGATSPYEQYF.

V gene TRBV24-1 combines with J gene TRBJ1-1; D gene uncertain. Looked up from germline, CDR1 is KGHDR and CDR2 is SFDVKD. V was cut by 6 bases and J by 7 bases, with 8 bases left in between. The CDR3 consists of 11 residues. CDR3 bases: TGTGCCACCAGTCGTCTCGGTGAAGCTTTCTTT. Amino acid sequence: CATSRLGEAFF.

This clone came up a few times. V usage is TRBV10-2 and J usage is TRBJ1-2; 7 nucleotides align to TRBD1. This CDR3 contains 13 residues. Per the germline V gene, CDR1 is WSHSY and CDR2 is SAAADI. Unmatched junction bases numbered 7, after V lost 2 bases and J lost 10 bases. The CDR3 DNA reads TGCGCCAGCAGTGAGCCGGGACAGCTCGACTACACCTTC. Residues: CASSEPGQLDYTF.

V is TRBV10-3 and J is TRBJ2-2; tentative D call: TRBD2 (7 bases). Between the trimmed V and J ends, which lost 8 bases and 1 base, there was a span of 14 bases. The CDR3 totals 15 residues. Germline V lookup: CDR1 ENHRY, CDR2 SYGVKD. CDR3: CAIEEGGGNTGELFF. DNA of the CDR3: TGTGCCATCGAAGAGGGAGGGGGGAACACCGGGGAGCTGTTTTTT.

This sequence joins TRBV2 and TRBJ2-3; 7 nucleotides match TRBD2. Per germline, CDR1 SNHLY and CDR2 FYNNEI. V gave up 7 bases and J gave up 2 bases; unmatched junction bases: 3. The CDR3 is 13 residues long. Here the CDR3 reads CASKRGITDTQYF. In DNA, the CDR3 is TGTGCCAGCAAGCGGGGAATCACAGATACGCAGTATTTT.

The rearrangement links TRBV5-6 to TRBJ1-2; tentative D call: TRBD1 (5 bases). The CDR3 is 14 amino acids. Germline V gene data show CDR1 as SGHDT and CDR2 as YYEEEE. Trimming removed 1 base from V and 5 bases from J, with 12 bases in between. The CDR3: CASSLRAGRYGYTF. In nucleotides, the CDR3 is TGTGCCAGCAGCTTGAGAGCAGGGAGGTATGGCTACACCTTC.